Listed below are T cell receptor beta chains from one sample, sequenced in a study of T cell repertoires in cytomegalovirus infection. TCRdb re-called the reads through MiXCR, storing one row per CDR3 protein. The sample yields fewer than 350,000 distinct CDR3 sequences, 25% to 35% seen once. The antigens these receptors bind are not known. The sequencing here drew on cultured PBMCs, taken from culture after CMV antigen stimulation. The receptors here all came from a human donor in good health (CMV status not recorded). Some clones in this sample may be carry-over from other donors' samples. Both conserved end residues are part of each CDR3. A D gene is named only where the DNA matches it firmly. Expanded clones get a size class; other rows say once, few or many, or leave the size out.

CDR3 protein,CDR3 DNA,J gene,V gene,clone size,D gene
CASSLEGGRNEKLFF,TGTGCCAGCAGCTTGGAGGGCGGACGTAATGAAAAACTGTTTTTT,TRBJ1-4,TRBV5-5,.,.
CASSRLGYGYTF,TGTGCCAGCAGTAGGTTGGGATATGGCTACACCTTC,TRBJ1-2,TRBV27,.,.
CASSSPRGLEETQYF,TGTGCCAGCAGCTCCCCCCGGGGGTTGGAAGAGACCCAGTACTTC,TRBJ2-5,TRBV7-8,many,.
CASSPSRGNYGYTF,TGTGCCAGCAGCCCCTCTCGGGGGAACTATGGCTACACCTTC,TRBJ1-2,TRBV6-1,many,.
CASSLVGTYSNQPQHF,TGTGCCAGCAGCTTAGTCGGCACCTATAGCAATCAGCCCCAGCATTTT,TRBJ1-5,TRBV11-2,.,.
CASSSRLDRSSGNTIYF,TGTGCCAGCAGTTCAAGATTGGACAGGAGCTCTGGAAACACCATATATTTT,TRBJ1-3,TRBV12-3/TRBV12-4,few,TRBD1
CSASIRGSTDTQYF,TGCAGTGCTAGTATTCGCGGAAGCACAGATACGCAGTATTTT,TRBJ2-3,TRBV20-1,.,.
CASSWRDRFSQETQYF,TGTGCCAGCAGCTGGCGAGACAGGTTTTCCCAAGAGACCCAGTACTTC,TRBJ2-5,TRBV7-2,many,.
CASSIAPGRGTEAFF,TGTGCCAGTAGTATAGCCCCGGGAAGAGGAACTGAAGCTTTCTTT,TRBJ1-1,TRBV19,.,.
CASSLGTGTAGNTIYF,TGTGCCAGCAGTCTAGGGACCGGGACGGCTGGAAACACCATATATTTT,TRBJ1-3,TRBV6-5,.,.
CASESRPGWGSEQFF,TGTGCCAGCGAGAGTCGGCCTGGCTGGGGCAGTGAGCAGTTCTTC,TRBJ2-1,TRBV7-2,.,.
CASSLFYPGLAGRSSGANVLTF,TGTGCCAGCAGTTTGTTTTATCCGGGACTAGCGGGAAGGAGCTCTGGGGCCAACGTCCTGACTTTC,TRBJ2-6,TRBV27,few,TRBD2
CASSIGQGTIEQYF,TGCGCCAGCAGCATAGGACAGGGGACCATCGAGCAGTACTTC,TRBJ2-7,TRBV5-1,many,TRBD1
CASSLVIGNTEAFF,TGTGCCAGCAGCTTAGTCATCGGGAACACTGAAGCTTTCTTT,TRBJ1-1,TRBV5-4,.,.
CASKGYNEQFF,TGTGCCAGCAAGGGCTACAATGAGCAGTTCTTC,TRBJ2-1,TRBV6-2/TRBV6-3,.,.
CASSNRDRGGYTF,TGTGCCAGTAGCAACCGGGACAGGGGTGGCTACACCTTC,TRBJ1-2,TRBV19,.,TRBD1
CATSRDSPGRVAFF,TGTGCCACCAGCAGAGATTCCCCAGGGCGGGTAGCTTTCTTT,TRBJ1-1,TRBV15,.,.
CASSSHRGGTYEQYF,TGTGCCAGCAGTTCCCATCGGGGGGGAACCTACGAGCAGTACTTC,TRBJ2-7,TRBV12-3/TRBV12-4,.,TRBD2
CASSRRAENTEAFF,TGCGCCAGCAGCCGCCGGGCTGAGAACACTGAAGCTTTCTTT,TRBJ1-1,TRBV5-1,few,.
CASSLWGQSRGYTF,TGTGCCAGCAGCTTGTGGGGGCAGAGTCGCGGCTACACCTTC,TRBJ1-2,TRBV7-9,.,.
CASSPPLGRIQPNSPLHF,TGTGCCAGCAGCCCCCCTCTAGGGAGGATACAGCCCAATTCACCCCTCCACTTT,TRBJ1-6,TRBV11-2,few,.
CASSPKAGYKEYF,TGTGCCAGCAGCCCGAAGGCGGGGTATAAAGAGTACTTC,TRBJ2-7,TRBV7-8,.,.
CACQGGYGYTF,TGTGCCTGTCAGGGCGGCTATGGCTACACCTTC,TRBJ1-2,TRBV30,.,.
CASSSRGGLRVEQYF,TGTGCCAGCAGTTCACGAGGGGGTCTTCGTGTCGAGCAGTACTTC,TRBJ2-7,TRBV28,few,.
CASSFWTGNGYTF,TGTGCCAGCAGCTTCTGGACAGGGAACGGCTACACCTTC,TRBJ1-2,TRBV7-2,.,TRBD1
CASREENRAGYTF,TGCGCCAGCAGAGAGGAAAACAGGGCCGGCTACACCTTC,TRBJ1-2,TRBV5-1,.,.
CASSLGDRKYEQYF,TGTGCCAGCAGCTTAGGGGACAGAAAGTACGAGCAGTACTTC,TRBJ2-7,TRBV7-8,.,TRBD1
CASRGQGADGYTF,TGTGCCAGCAGAGGACAGGGGGCGGATGGCTACACCTTC,TRBJ1-2,TRBV7-9,.,TRBD1
CASSLSRDRETQYF,TGTGCCAGCAGCCTATCCCGGGACAGAGAGACCCAGTACTTC,TRBJ2-5,TRBV5-4,few,TRBD1
CASSTQSYEQYF,TGTGCCAGCAGCACGCAGTCCTACGAGCAGTACTTC,TRBJ2-7,TRBV7-2,many,.
CASSLPTGGSYNEQFF,TGTGCCAGCAGCCTCCCGACAGGGGGCTCCTACAATGAGCAGTTCTTC,TRBJ2-1,TRBV11-2,.,TRBD1
CASTPVAGGYNEQFF,TGTGCCAGCACCCCGGTAGCGGGGGGTTACAATGAGCAGTTCTTC,TRBJ2-1,TRBV7-8,few,TRBD2
CASGPQGYTF,TGTGCCAGCGGCCCACAGGGCTACACCTTC,TRBJ1-2,TRBV4-2,few,.
CASSRHRGPGYGYTF,TGTGCCAGCAGCCGCCACAGGGGGCCGGGCTATGGCTACACCTTC,TRBJ1-2,TRBV5-6,many,TRBD1
CASSLGGGVNYGYTF,TGTGCCAGCAGCTTAGGCGGCGGTGTGAACTATGGCTACACCTTC,TRBJ1-2,TRBV7-2,.,.
CASSKKTSGVHEQYF,TGTGCCAGCAGTAAGAAGACTAGCGGGGTCCACGAGCAGTACTTC,TRBJ2-7,TRBV27,.,TRBD2
CASSQGATEAFF,TGTGCCAGCTCACAAGGGGCCACTGAAGCTTTCTTT,TRBJ1-1,TRBV11-2,.,.
CASRAIFTGTVNTEAFF,TGTGCCAGCAGGGCAATTTTTACCGGGACAGTGAACACTGAAGCTTTCTTT,TRBJ1-1,TRBV6-1,many,TRBD1
CASSSGQGHQPQHF,TGTGCCAGCAGCTCGGGACAGGGTCATCAGCCCCAGCATTTT,TRBJ1-5,TRBV9,.,TRBD1
CASSGKTSGYEQYF,TGCGCCAGCAGCGGTAAGACTAGCGGCTACGAGCAGTACTTC,TRBJ2-7,TRBV5-1,.,TRBD2
CSARRGGNEKLFF,TGCAGTGCTAGACGAGGGGGGAATGAAAAACTGTTTTTT,TRBJ1-4,TRBV20-1,.,.
CASSQDAQGGIEQYF,TGTGCCAGCAGCCAAGATGCCCAGGGAGGAATCGAGCAGTACTTC,TRBJ2-7,TRBV4-2,.,.
CASSLIASSYNEQFF,TGTGCCAGCAGCTTAATTGCGAGCTCCTACAATGAGCAGTTCTTC,TRBJ2-1,TRBV13,few,.
CASSSWVNTGELFF,TGTGCCAGCAGCTCTTGGGTGAACACCGGGGAGCTGTTTTTT,TRBJ2-2,TRBV7-3,few,.
CASRRGQEVSPLHF,TGTGCCAGCAGAAGGGGACAGGAGGTTTCACCCCTCCACTTT,TRBJ1-6,TRBV2,.,TRBD1
CASSFRTSYEQYF,TGTGCCAGCAGCTTTCGGACTAGCTACGAGCAGTACTTC,TRBJ2-7,TRBV7-9,.,TRBD2
CASNSGGSNEQFF,TGTGCCAGCAACTCGGGAGGGAGTAATGAGCAGTTCTTC,TRBJ2-1,TRBV7-8,few,TRBD2
CSARASLAGGSYNEQFF,TGCAGTGCTAGGGCGTCACTAGCGGGGGGGTCTTACAATGAGCAGTTCTTC,TRBJ2-1,TRBV20-1,few,TRBD2
CASSLGPSEKLFF,TGTGCCAGCAGTTTAGGACCTTCAGAAAAACTGTTTTTT,TRBJ1-4,TRBV12-3/TRBV12-4,few,.
CASSQPHGSPEGGQTDTQYF,TGTGCCAGCAGCCAACCTCACGGGAGCCCAGAGGGAGGGCAGACAGATACGCAGTATTTT,TRBJ2-3,TRBV4-2,.,TRBD2
CASSFRGRGREDTQYF,TGTGCCAGCAGCTTCAGAGGTCGGGGGAGGGAAGATACGCAGTATTTT,TRBJ2-3,TRBV11-2,.,TRBD2
CASSLVGSRLAKNIQYF,TGTGCCAGCAGCTTGGTTGGGTCCCGGTTAGCCAAAAACATTCAGTACTTC,TRBJ2-4,TRBV11-2,.,.
CSAGTGSSTDTQYF,TGCAGTGCTGGGACAGGGTCTAGCACAGATACGCAGTATTTT,TRBJ2-3,TRBV20-1,few,TRBD1
CASSPADTQYF,TGTGCCAGCAGCCCAGCAGATACGCAGTATTTT,TRBJ2-3,TRBV7-2,many,.
CASSQGMRERNTEAFF,TGTGCCAGCAGCCAAGGAATGCGGGAAAGGAACACTGAAGCTTTCTTT,TRBJ1-1,TRBV3-1,.,.
CASSLWPGLDNSPLHF,TGCGCCAGCAGCTTGTGGCCGGGACTCGATAATTCACCCCTCCACTTT,TRBJ1-6,TRBV5-1,.,.
CASSLGITNEQFF,TGTGCCAGCAGCTTAGGAATTACAAATGAGCAGTTCTTC,TRBJ2-1,TRBV7-6,.,.
CASSLSGESSYNEQFF,TGTGCCAGCAGTTTATCAGGGGAGAGCTCCTACAATGAGCAGTTCTTC,TRBJ2-1,TRBV27,.,.
CASSLDSRQGGNYGYTF,TGTGCCAGCAGCTTAGACTCTCGACAGGGCGGTAACTATGGCTACACCTTC,TRBJ1-2,TRBV7-2,many,TRBD1
CSGRGLWPYEQYF,TGCAGTGGGAGGGGGTTGTGGCCCTACGAGCAGTACTTC,TRBJ2-7,TRBV20-1,.,.